The 13 T cell receptor beta chains below all came from one sample that was sequenced in a study of blood T cell repertoires in COVID-19. TCRdb's table, derived via immunoSEQ multiplex PCR, lists solely in-frame clones and lacks some. The sample lists around 190,000 clones; about four fifths were seen once. Sequencing was done on a sample of peripheral blood. These receptors originate from a woman aged 55-70 years with COVID-19, enrolled during active disease.

This clone was observed a few times. The rearrangement links TRBV9 to TRBJ2-5; 7 nucleotides agree with TRBD2. CDR3 length: 15 amino acids. The germline V gene encodes CDR1 SGDLS and CDR2 YYNGEE. V shed 0 bases, J shed 2 bases, and the junction held 4 bases outside the gene matches. As DNA, the CDR3 is TGTGCCAGCAGCGTAGTGGCTAGCGGTCAAGAGACCCAGTACTTC. This translates into CASSVVASGQETQYF. The variable domain in full, completed from reference TRBV9 and TRBJ2-5, reads DSGVTQTPKHLITATGQRVTLRCSPRSGDLSVYWYQQSLDQGLQFLIQYYNGEERAKGNILERFSAQQFPDLHSELNLSSLELGDSALYFCASSVVASGQETQYFGPGTRLLVL.

The J gene is TRBJ2-5, the V gene TRBV7-9, with no clear D. This CDR3 has 13 residues. The germline V gene has CDR1 SEHNR and CDR2 FQNEAQ (reference sequence). The V end was cut by 5 bases, the J end by 4 bases, with 11 bases between. The DNA for the CDR3 is TGTGCCAGCAGCGTCTTAGCTGTAGAGACCCAGTACTTC. This sequence encodes CASSVLAVETQYF.

The V and J genes are TRBV7-9 and TRBJ2-3, with 13 bases lining up with TRBD2. This CDR3 comprises 16 residues. From germline, CDR1 is SEHNR and CDR2 FQNEAQ (reference sequence). V lost 4 bases, J lost 5 bases, and 6 bases stayed unmatched. Here the CDR3 reads CASSSGLAGAVDTQYF. The DNA of the CDR3 is TGTGCCAGCAGCTCTGGACTAGCGGGGGCTGTAGATACGCAGTATTTT.

This clone was seen a handful of times. The genes are TRBV7-8 and TRBJ2-7; D unclear. The germline V and J ends were trimmed by 0 bases and 0 bases, with 12 bases remaining between them. Germline V gene sequence: CDR1 SGHVS, CDR2 FQNEAQ. The CDR3 covers 16 residues. CDR3 sequence: CASSLAHAGISYEQYF. In nucleotides, the CDR3 is TGTGCCAGCAGCTTAGCGCACGCAGGCATCTCCTACGAGCAGTACTTC.

The gene calls are TRBV6-1 and TRBJ1-6; the D is unclear. Germline CDR1 is MNHNS and CDR2 is SASEGT. V was clipped by 2 bases and J by 4 bases, with 12 bases between them. This CDR3 has 16 amino acids. The CDR3 loop is CASSEPTVAYNSPLHF. As DNA, the CDR3 is TGTGCCAGCAGTGAACCCACTGTCGCGTATAATTCACCCCTCCACTTT.

The rearrangement joins TRBV7-8 to TRBJ1-3, with D possibly being TRBD1 (6 bases). V lost 1 base and J lost 4, with 8 bases in between. CDR1 SGHVS and CDR2 FQNEAQ come from the germline V gene. This CDR3 spans 14 amino acids. CDR3 amino acids: CASSLDREGNTIYF. As DNA, the CDR3 is TGTGCCAGCAGCTTAGACAGGGAAGGAAACACCATATATTTT.

The chain recombines TRBV15 with TRBJ2-1; TRBD2 agrees at 11 bases. Germline CDR1 is LNHNV and CDR2 is YYDKDF (reference sequence). This CDR3 has 18 residues. V gave up 0 bases and J gave up 4 bases; unmatched junction bases: 8. The CDR3 sequence is CATSRDRSGGAGYNEQFF. The CDR3, as DNA: TGTGCCACCAGCAGAGATCGTAGCGGGGGGGCCGGTTACAATGAGCAGTTCTTC.

This clone turned up a few times. The rearrangement uses TRBV2 and TRBJ1-2, with 8 positions matching TRBD1. This CDR3 has 14 residues. The germline gives CDR1 SNHLY, CDR2 FYNNEI. V shed 6 bases, J shed 2 bases, and the junction held 5 bases outside the gene matches. The CDR3: CASRGDRNNYGYTF. The CDR3 DNA follows: TGTGCCAGCAGAGGGGACAGGAACAACTATGGCTACACCTTC.

The chain recombines TRBV7-9 with TRBJ2-2; tentative D call: TRBD1 (5 bases). V was clipped by 1 base and J by 6 bases, with 6 bases between them. Germline V gene lookup returns CDR1 SEHNR and CDR2 FQNEAQ (reference sequence). CDR3 length: 13 residues. CDR3 region: CASSLEGAGELFF. The CDR3 nucleotides read TGTGCCAGCAGCTTAGAAGGGGCCGGGGAGCTGTTTTTT.

This chain uses TRBV7-2 with TRBJ1-2; the match to TRBD1 covers 9 bases. V dropped 5 bases and J dropped 8; count of bases not matched to a gene: 6. Germline CDR1 and CDR2: SGHTA and FQGNSA. The CDR3 extends over 13 amino acids. Written as DNA, the CDR3 is TGTGCCAGCAGCCCATGGACAGGGGAGGGCTACACCTTC. Its protein is CASSPWTGEGYTF.

CDR3 DNA sequence: TGTGCCAGCAGGGTCCAGGGAGGTGGGAAGGATGGCTACACCTTC. The encoded protein is CASRVQGGGKDGYTF. V usage is TRBV27 and J usage is TRBJ1-2; D possibly corresponds to TRBD1 (5 bases). The CDR3 covers 15 residues. V was shortened by 6 bases and J by 6 bases, with 20 bases between the two germline ends. Germline CDR1 is MNHEY and CDR2 is SMNVEV (reference sequence).

The chain links TRBV5-1 to TRBJ1-6; perhaps TRBD1 as D (6 bases). The CDR3 covers 14 residues. Germline V lookup: CDR1 SGHRS, CDR2 YFSETQ. The ends were cut back, 8 bases at V and 5 bases at J, with 14 bases in the middle. This chain's CDR3 is CASSRDTNNSPLHF. DNA for the CDR3: TGCGCCAGTTCCCGGGACACCAATAATTCACCCCTCCACTTT.

This chain uses TRBV6-6 with TRBJ2-7; the match to TRBD1 covers 10 bases. The V segment lost 7 bases and the J segment 4 bases; nucleotides outside the gene matches: 10. Germline CDR1 is MNHNY and CDR2 is SVGAGI (reference sequence). The CDR3 consists of 15 residues. This CDR3 reads CASKTDRGLGYEQYF. The CDR3 DNA is TGTGCCAGCAAGACAGACAGGGGGCTCGGTTACGAGCAGTACTTC.